The clone carrying this T cell receptor (beta chain) was detected only once. Some clones are missing from TCRdb's copy, which holds only in-frame ones; the method was immunoSEQ multiplex PCR. The data contain around 92,000 clones, roughly 90% of them seen just once; the ten biggest clones take up about 1%. The sample's time point: pretreatment peripheral blood. The data are from a study of PD-L1 blockade in urothelial cancer. Study context: Patients arrived having already received 0 to 3 prior chemotherapy regimens.

V shed 4 bases and J 0 bases; nucleotides not matched to a gene: 1. CDR1 is MNHEY and CDR2 is SVGAGI in the germline V gene. The CDR3 has 15 residues. This TCR was recovered from a woman over 75 with urothelial cancer. Material: PBMCs, obtained around atezolizumab (anti-PD-L1) treatment. V gene TRBV6-5 combines with J gene TRBJ2-2, with 8 bases identical to TRBD2. CDR3 region: CASSFSGANTGELFF. As DNA, the CDR3 is TGTGCCAGCAGTTTTAGCGGGGCGAACACCGGGGAGCTGTTTTTT.